The 27 T cell receptor beta chains below all came from one sample that was sequenced in a study of T cells in Graves' hyperthyroidism and ophthalmopathy. RNA transcripts gave rise to amplified TCR beta CDR3 regions. An initial round of RT-PCR targeting the TCR CDR3 relied on the HTBI primer set. From the multiplex PCR reads, TCRdb called clonotypes with MiXCR, one entry per CDR3 protein. The table records approximately 640,000 distinct CDR3 sequences, 15% to 20% of them present only once. Sequencing was done on a sample of blood. The receptors were sampled from a woman aged 30 to 39 with Graves' hyperthyroidism.

This clonotype has ten or more counts. The rearrangement uses TRBV30 and TRBJ1-3; D is uncertain. The V end was cut by 1 base, the J end by 0 bases, with 7 bases between. The CDR3 spans 14 residues. CDR1 and CDR2 from the germline V gene are GTSNPN and SVGIG (reference sequence). The CDR3, as DNA: TGTGCCTGGAGTGGGACGGACTCTGGAAACACCATATATTTT. Translation: CAWSGTDSGNTIYF. Combining the CDR3 with reference TRBV30 and TRBJ1-3 gives the whole variable domain SQTIHQWPATLVQPVGSPLSLECTVEGTSNPNLYWYRQAAGRGLQLLFYSVGIGQISSEVPQNLSASRPQDRQFILSSKKLLLSDSGFYLCAWSGTDSGNTIYFGEGSWLTVV.

Many counts were recorded for this clonotype. The rearrangement uses TRBV18 and TRBJ2-5, with D unclear. V lost 2 bases and J lost 4, with 8 bases in between. CDR3 length: 13 residues. The germline V gene has CDR1 KGHSH and CDR2 LQKENI. CDR3 loop: CASSPTPRETQYF. The CDR3 DNA reads as TGTGCCAGCTCACCAACCCCCAGAGAGACCCAGTACTTC.

In this sample, this clonotype turned up many times. The gene calls are TRBV30 and TRBJ2-1, with D possibly TRBD2 on 5 matching bases. The germline V and J ends were trimmed by 8 bases and 2 bases, with 13 bases remaining between them. Germline lookup yields CDR1 GTSNPN and CDR2 SVGIG (reference sequence). This CDR3 is 13 amino acids long. The CDR3 coding sequence is TGTGCCCGCGCGTCCGGGACCTACAATGAGCAGTTCTTC. Translated, it gives CARASGTYNEQFF.

This clonotype was counted ten times or more. In DNA, the CDR3 is TGTGCCAGCAGTTTCAGGGTGGGGAATCAGCCCCAGCATTTT. Encoded protein: CASSFRVGNQPQHF. The chain is built from TRBV7-2 and TRBJ1-5; a possible D gene is TRBD1 (5 bases). Germline values: CDR1 SGHTA, CDR2 FQGNSA. V was clipped by 6 bases and J by 4 bases, with 13 bases between them. The CDR3 spans 14 residues. The complete variable domain, with remaining parts taken from reference TRBV7-2 and TRBJ1-5, reads GAGVSQSPSNKVTEKGKDVELRCDPISGHTALYWYRQSLGQGLEFLIYFQGNSAPDKSGLPSDRFSAERTGGSVSTLTIQRTQQEDSAVYLCASSFRVGNQPQHFGDGTRLSIL.

As concerns this clonotype: A read error may be the cause here, since a much bigger clone is one base away. The chain recombines TRBV28 with TRBJ1-1; no reliable D call. V shed 2 bases and J shed 12 bases, with 16 bases lying between them. This CDR3 is built from 13 residues. Germline CDR1 is MDHEN and CDR2 is SYDVKM. This CDR3 reads CASSLPSLVMTFF. Written as DNA, the CDR3 is TGTGCCAGCAGTTTACCATCGCTGGTGATGACTTTCTTT.

This clonotype was recorded a few times. The chain links TRBV29-1 to TRBJ1-4, with no clear D. This CDR3 is 14 amino acids long. Trimming removed 3 bases from V and 3 bases from J, with 11 bases in between. CDR1 SQVTM and CDR2 ANQGSEA come from the germline V gene. This chain's CDR3 is CSVDFEGSNEKLFF. The CDR3 nucleotides read TGCAGCGTTGACTTTGAGGGTTCTAATGAAAAACTGTTTTTT.

The sample holds many counts of this clonotype. This sequence joins TRBV19 and TRBJ2-1; 8 bases align to TRBD2. The V gene end was trimmed by 4 bases and the J gene end by 1 base; junction bases not matched to a gene: 3. Germline values: CDR1 LNHDA, CDR2 SQIVND (reference sequence). This CDR3 spans 15 amino acids. CDR3 DNA: TGTGCCAGTAGTACTATAGCGGGATCCTACAATGAGCAGTTCTTC. Protein product: CASSTIAGSYNEQFF.

Comments on this clonotype: Germline is not matched at one junction end, which may reflect a read error. V is TRBV28 and J is TRBJ2-1; 11 bases line up with TRBD2. CDR3 length: 14 amino acids. The germline V gene encodes CDR1 MDHEN and CDR2 SYDVKM. CDR3 sequence reads: CVSSSGLADNEQFF. The CDR3 bases are TGTGTCAGCAGTTCGGGACTAGCGGACAATGAGCAGTTCTTC.

The table lists this clonotype with a few counts. This rearrangement joins TRBV5-1 to TRBJ1-4, with D maybe TRBD1 (6 bases). In germline, CDR1 is SGHRS, CDR2 YFSETQ. The V end lost 4 bases, the J end lost 0 bases, and 10 bases lay between the germline ends. There are 15 residues in the CDR3. CDR3: CASSAWTATNEKLFF. The DNA for the CDR3 is TGCGCCAGCAGCGCGTGGACAGCAACTAATGAAAAACTGTTTTTT.

This clonotype was seen a handful of times. The rearrangement links TRBV2 to TRBJ1-2; D is possibly TRBD1 (6 bases). The CDR3 spans 12 residues. V shed 0 bases and J shed 12 bases, with 11 bases lying between them. CDR1 is SNHLY and CDR2 is FYNNEI in the germline V gene. Written as DNA, the CDR3 is TGTGCCAGCAGTGAAGCTCCCGGGACACACACCTTC. Its protein product is CASSEAPGTHTF.

The sample holds many counts of this clonotype. The V gene is TRBV27, the J gene TRBJ2-1, with TRBD2 matching over 7 bases. This CDR3 comprises 13 residues. CDR1 MNHEY and CDR2 SMNVEV come from the germline V gene (reference sequence). V lost 3 bases, J lost 10 bases, and 6 bases stayed unmatched. The CDR3 here is CASSLTGTTEQFF. CDR3 DNA: TGTGCCAGCAGTTTGACCGGGACTACCGAGCAGTTCTTC.

This chain connects TRBV7-2 to TRBJ2-7; D is unresolved. Germline CDR1 and CDR2: SGHTA and FQGNSA. V was trimmed by 1 base and J by 0 bases, leaving 13 bases between them. The CDR3 contains 16 residues. CDR3 coding DNA: TGTGCCAGCAGCTTAGGGCATTCCGTATACTCCTACGAGCAGTACTTC. Translating it yields CASSLGHSVYSYEQYF.

There are many counts of this clonotype. The chain employs TRBV19 and TRBJ2-7, with 9 bases that match TRBD2. The CDR3 totals 13 residues. CDR1 is LNHDA, CDR2 SQIVND, per germline (reference sequence). Losses at the gene ends were 6 bases for V and 5 bases for J; bases not matched to a gene: 5. The CDR3 DNA reads TGTGCCAGTAGGCCAGCGGGAGGAGACGAGCAGTACTTC. Translated: CASRPAGGDEQYF.

Many counts were recorded for this clonotype. This chain uses TRBV6-7 with TRBJ2-1, with 10 positions matching TRBD2. Being an ORF, TRBV6-7 has a function that is uncertain. After removal of 9 bases from V and 7 bases from J, the junction contained 12 bases not matched to a gene. CDR3 length: 15 residues. The CDR3 region has the DNA TGTGCCAGGTCTTGCGGACTAGCGGCCAAAAATGAGCAGTTCTTC. It yields the protein CARSCGLAAKNEQFF.

This clonotype was seen ten or more times. The chain employs TRBV11-2 and TRBJ2-7; TRBD1 matches 8 bases. This CDR3 region has 14 residues. Germline V lookup: CDR1 SGHAT, CDR2 FQNNGV. J lost 0 bases, V lost 5 bases, and 3 bases had no gene match. CDR3: CASSRTGLSYEQYF. CDR3 DNA: TGTGCCAGCAGCCGGACAGGGCTCTCCTACGAGCAGTACTTC.

The rearrangement joins TRBV12-3 or TRBV12-4 to TRBJ2-4; either TRBD1 or TRBD2 may fit D (5 bases each). Trimming shortened V by 5 bases and J by 7 bases, and 12 bases separated the two germline ends. This CDR3 spans 13 amino acids. The CDR3 nucleotides read TGTGCCAGCAGTACCGGGACGGCGAACATTCAGTACTTC. Its translation is CASSTGTANIQYF.

The rearrangement links TRBV11-3 to TRBJ2-3, with a weak D call TRBD2 (5 bases). With 5 bases removed from V and 10 bases from J, the gap between germline ends came to 22 bases. This CDR3 is built from 15 residues. The V gene's germline CDR1 is SGHNT and CDR2 YENEEA. The CDR3 nucleotides read TGTGCCAGCAGCGTTTTGACACGGGAAGGGAGTGCGCAGTATTTT. It codes for CASSVLTREGSAQYF.

The CDR3 sequence is CASSTRDRWYGELFF. In nucleotides, the CDR3 is TGTGCCAGTAGTACTCGGGACAGGTGGTACGGGGAGCTGTTTTTT. The chain joins TRBV19 to TRBJ2-2, with 8 bases lining up with TRBD1. The CDR3 contains 15 residues. The junction had 8 bases not matched to a gene; V was cut back by 4 bases and J by 7 bases. Germline V gives CDR1 LNHDA, CDR2 SQIVND (reference sequence). The whole variable domain, remainder taken from reference TRBV19 and TRBJ2-2, is DGGITQSPKYLFRKEGQNVTLSCEQNLNHDAMYWYRQDPGQGLRLIYYSQIVNDFQKGDIAEGYSVSREKKESFPLTVTSAQKNPTAFYLCASSTRDRWYGELFFGEGSRLTVL.

This clonotype was counted only a few times. The chain carries TRBV5-6 and TRBJ2-2, with D maybe TRBD1 (6 bases). CDR1 is SGHDT and CDR2 is YYEEEE in the germline V gene. The CDR3 is 13 amino acids. V lost 0 bases and J 6 bases, leaving 6 bases between the germline ends. The CDR3 nucleotides are TGTGCCAGCAGCTTGGACAGGGCCGGGGAGCTGTTTTTT. This encodes CASSLDRAGELFF.

The chain couples TRBV4-1 to TRBJ1-6; unclear D gene. CDR1 is MGHRA and CDR2 is YSYEKL in the germline V gene. The V end was cut by 6 bases, the J end by 6 bases, with 12 bases between. The CDR3 loop spans 14 amino acids. CDR3 protein: CASSPGSLNSPLHF. In DNA form, the CDR3 reads TGCGCCAGCAGTCCTGGGTCGCTTAATTCACCCCTCCACTTT.

This clonotype has a handful of counts. The chain employs TRBV11-2 and TRBJ2-3, with no clear D. The V gene's germline CDR1 is SGHAT and CDR2 FQNNGV. Trimming removed 4 bases from V and 6 bases from J, with 8 bases in between. The CDR3 has 12 residues. The CDR3 DNA reads as TGTGCCAGCAGCTCCCGACGGGATACGCAGTATTTT. Protein sequence: CASSSRRDTQYF.

The V call is TRBV28, the J call TRBJ1-4; tentatively, D is TRBD1 (5 bases). The germline V gene encodes CDR1 MDHEN and CDR2 SYDVKM. This CDR3 spans 14 amino acids. Trimming cost V 2 bases and J 5 bases, with 9 bases left between them. The CDR3 reads CASSLGTLNEKLFF. The CDR3 DNA is TGTGCCAGCAGTTTAGGGACCTTAAATGAAAAACTGTTTTTT.

Many counts were recorded for this clonotype. The chain recombines TRBV12-3 or TRBV12-4 with TRBJ2-7; a possible D gene is TRBD2 (5 bases). V was cut by 5 bases and J by 5 bases, with 16 bases left in between. The CDR3 is 14 residues long. In DNA form, the CDR3 reads TGTGCCAGCAGTCCCCCTCTCCGGGGTCACGAGCAGTACTTC. The encoded protein is CASSPPLRGHEQYF.

A word on this clonotype: No conserved phenylalanine or tryptophan is present at the end of the CDR3, so a read error is the likely explanation. The chain uses TRBV28 and TRBJ2-2; the match to TRBD1 covers 7 bases. CDR1 MDHEN and CDR2 SYDVKM come from the germline V gene. The V segment lost 3 bases and the J segment 1 base; nucleotides outside the gene matches: 2. The CDR3 has 15 amino acids. CDR3 sequence (DNA): TGTGCCAGCAGTTTCCGGGACAGGAACACCGGGGAGCTGTTTCTT. It codes for CASSFRDRNTGELFL.

Only a few counts were recorded for this clonotype. The chain carries TRBV2 and TRBJ2-2; no reliable D call. Germline V gene sequence: CDR1 SNHLY, CDR2 FYNNEI. Trimming stripped 1 base from V and 7 bases from J, with 10 bases between. The CDR3 spans 14 residues. The chain's CDR3 is CASSEEGFGGELFF. The CDR3 DNA is TGTGCCAGCAGTGAAGAAGGGTTCGGCGGGGAGCTGTTTTTT.

The rearrangement links TRBV30 to TRBJ1-4; D might be TRBD1 (5 bases). Germline assignment: CDR1 GTSNPN and CDR2 SVGIG (reference sequence). The V end lost 5 bases, the J end lost 5 bases, and 12 bases lay between the germline ends. This CDR3 has 13 amino acids. The DNA for the CDR3 is TGTGCCTGGTCGGGACGGATGAATGAAAAACTGTTTTTT. Its protein is CAWSGRMNEKLFF.

This clonotype was detected only a few times. At one end the junction does not follow the germline gene, possibly because of a read error. This chain links TRBV7-9 with TRBJ2-7; D is perhaps TRBD2 (6 bases). Germline V gene data show CDR1 as SEHNR and CDR2 as FQNEAQ (reference sequence). The CDR3 loop spans 13 amino acids. CDR3 loop: CVSIAGFADEQYF. The CDR3 DNA sequence: TGTGTCAGCATCGCGGGATTTGCGGACGAGCAGTACTTC.